This TCR beta chain derives from a study of neoadjuvant nivolumab and ipilimumab in lung cancer. Points from the study as a whole: Compared with tumor-adjacent uninvolved lung, resected tumors showed greater richness and clonality. Only two of four nivolumab-treated tumors gained richness and clonality by surgery.

Details on this clone: Its cognate antigen is unknown.

Measured with immunoSEQ multiplex PCR; TCRdb has only the in-frame clones, and not every one. The sample shows tens of thousands of clones, 90% of them seen only once. The CDR3 totals 14 residues. Germline V lookup: CDR1 MGHRA, CDR2 YSYEKL. Trimming left V 1 base short and J 2 bases short, with 9 bases between. V is TRBV4-1 and J is TRBJ2-7; TRBD1 is a possible D gene (6 bases). This clonotype was sampled from an adult with non-small cell lung cancer. The material sequenced was peripheral blood, taken after neoadjuvant nivolumab, alone or with ipilimumab, at or shortly before surgery. The CDR3, as DNA: TGCGCCAGCAGCCAAGTTGCAGGGGCCTACGAGCAGTACTTC. Translated: CASSQVAGAYEQYF.